This T cell receptor (beta chain) originates from a study of T cells in Graves' hyperthyroidism and ophthalmopathy. Notes on the study in general: Researchers found most expanded thyroid clonotypes above 0.001 in blood as well.

The TCR beta CDR3 regions underwent amplification using RNA transcripts as the source. TCR CDR3 regions were first amplified by RT-PCR with HTBI primers. TCRdb re-called the multiplex PCR reads with MiXCR, one entry per CDR3 protein. The table records 540,000 or so distinct CDR3 sequences, roughly 46% of them present only once. A patient was excluded if there was uncontrolled infection, other autoimmune disease, pregnancy or lactation. Details on this clonotype: Its antigen is not known.

CDR1 and CDR2 (germline): SEHNR, FQNEAQ (reference sequence). The ends were cut back, 1 base at V and 6 bases at J, with 19 bases in the middle. The CDR3 has 18 amino acids. The sequenced material came from peripheral blood or thyroid tissue (not recorded which). The TCR sequence derives from an adult woman with Graves' disease, either hyperthyroidism or ophthalmopathy (not recorded which). The gene calls are TRBV7-9 and TRBJ1-6, with a possible D match to TRBD1 (5 bases). This chain's CDR3 is CASSLVPGGFTFNSPLHF. Written as DNA, the CDR3 is TGTGCCAGCAGCTTAGTACCCGGGGGATTTACCTTTAATTCACCCCTCCACTTT.